This T cell receptor beta chain was observed in a study of T cell clonotyping in hematopoietic cell transplantation (dated by TCRdb to 2020 to 2023). About the investigation overall: The study collected around 150 blood samples from 30 to 35 consecutive transplant recipients and their related donors. Patient recruitment ran from September 2015 to early 2017, and follow-up continued until September 2020 or death. Study-level results and caveats: Just a small fraction of recipient repertoires overlapped with donor repertoires, and more than 95% appeared de novo at the given depth. The sample size was limited, and CD4 and CD8 repertoire contributions could not be separated because cells were not sorted. A decrease in recipient TCR diversity was observed after transplant, and a progressive increase in pathologically expanded clonotypes was seen from day 30 to day 180. Broader posttransplant TCR repertoire diversity was predicted by donor and pretransplant recipient Inverse Simpson Index values.

TCR beta CDR3 regions were amplified from genomic DNA with the immunoSEQ assay, a bias-controlled multiplex PCR using V- and J-specific primers. In a second PCR step, the CDR3 amplicons were tagged with a proprietary barcode plus Illumina adapter sequences. CDR3 libraries were sequenced on an Illumina MiSeq instrument. The original pipeline was this. Export and quality control were performed with immunoSEQ Analyzer 3.0, and downstream analyses were performed with R Bioconductor and Immunarch. Only productive rearrangements in the normalized downsampled data set went into calculating the repertoire metrics. Clonotypes larger than 5 templates in the normalized cohort were defined as pathologically expanded. Repertoire diversity was measured with the Inverse Simpson Index. To capture all clonotypes, CMV-specificity analyses were performed on the non-normalized data set. In its TCRdb copy, this immuneACCESS table keeps in-frame sequences only and misses some clones. Where compared with another copy, unresolved V genes explain less than half of these, and the others have no known cause. V, J and clone size were drawn from that table, and D and trimming were deduced from the DNA. Counted in this sample were about 36,000 clones; over 80% of them appeared once. The ten largest account for approximately 2% of the sample.

Concerning this clone itself: What this receptor recognizes is not known. No qualities accompany the bases; no much larger clone lies one base away.

For TCR beta sequencing, blood samples came from the related transplant donors. Using Nuclei Lysis Solution, genomic DNA was extracted from unfractionated peripheral blood mononuclear cells that were either fresh or cryopreserved. The CDR3 starts with the cysteine, ends with the phenylalanine, and has 16 residues. The CDR3 DNA has 48 bases and is translated from base 1. CDR1 and CDR2 (LGHNA, YNFKEQ) derive from the germline V gene. V is trimmed back by 4 bases and J by 4 bases, and the junction contains 12 bases that no gene match accounts for. The chain couples TRBV4-2 to TRBJ1-1; TRBD1 aligns with 7 central bases. Material for sequencing was peripheral blood mononuclear cells. The receptor was derived from a woman aged 40-49 years in good health. Some clones in this sample may be carry-over from other donors' samples. The DNA sequence follows: TGTGCCAGCAGCCGGGTAAGGGGGCAGGGAGGCACTGAAGCTTTCTTT. This is translated as CASSRVRGQGGTEAFF.